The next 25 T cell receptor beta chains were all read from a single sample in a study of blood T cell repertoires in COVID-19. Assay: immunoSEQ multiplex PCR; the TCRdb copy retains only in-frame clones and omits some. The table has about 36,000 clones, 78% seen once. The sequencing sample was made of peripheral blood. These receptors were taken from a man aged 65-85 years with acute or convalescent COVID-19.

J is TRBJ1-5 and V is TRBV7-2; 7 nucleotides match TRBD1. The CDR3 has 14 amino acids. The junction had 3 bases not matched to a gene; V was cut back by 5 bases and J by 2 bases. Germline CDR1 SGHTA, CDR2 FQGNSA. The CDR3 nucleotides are TGTGCCAGCAGCCCCACAGGGGGCAATCAGCCCCAGCATTTT. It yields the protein CASSPTGGNQPQHF.

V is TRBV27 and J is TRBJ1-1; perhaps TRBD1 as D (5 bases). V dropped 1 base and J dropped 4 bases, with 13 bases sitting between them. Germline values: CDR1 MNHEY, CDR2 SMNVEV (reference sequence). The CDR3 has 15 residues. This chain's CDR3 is CASSLLTGGGTEAFF. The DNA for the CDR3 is TGTGCCAGCAGTTTATTAACAGGCGGGGGCACTGAAGCTTTCTTT.

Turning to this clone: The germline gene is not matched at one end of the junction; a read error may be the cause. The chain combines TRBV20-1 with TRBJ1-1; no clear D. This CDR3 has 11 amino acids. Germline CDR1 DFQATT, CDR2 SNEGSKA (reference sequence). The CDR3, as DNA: TGCAGTGCTAGACCCGGGTCTGAGGCTTTCTTT. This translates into CSARPGSEAFF.

The CDR3 DNA is TGTGCCTTAGCGGGGGGAGAGACCCAGTACTTC. Translated: CALAGGETQYF. The gene calls are TRBV30 and TRBJ2-5, with 10 positions matching TRBD2. Germline-derived CDR1 and CDR2 are GTSNPN and SVGIG (reference sequence). CDR3 size: 11 residues. The trim removed 7 bases at V and 4 bases at J, leaving 0 bases unmatched.

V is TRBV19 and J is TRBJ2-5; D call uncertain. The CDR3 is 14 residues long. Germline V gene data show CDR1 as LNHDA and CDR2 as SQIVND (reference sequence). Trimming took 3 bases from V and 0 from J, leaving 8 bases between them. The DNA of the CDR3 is TGTGCCAGTAGTATCCCAGGCAACCAAGAGACCCAGTACTTC. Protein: CASSIPGNQETQYF. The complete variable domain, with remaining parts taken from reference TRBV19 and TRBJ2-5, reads DGGITQSPKYLFRKEGQNVTLSCEQNLNHDAMYWYRQDPGQGLRLIYYSQIVNDFQKGDIAEGYSVSREKKESFPLTVTSAQKNPTAFYLCASSIPGNQETQYFGPGTRLLVL.

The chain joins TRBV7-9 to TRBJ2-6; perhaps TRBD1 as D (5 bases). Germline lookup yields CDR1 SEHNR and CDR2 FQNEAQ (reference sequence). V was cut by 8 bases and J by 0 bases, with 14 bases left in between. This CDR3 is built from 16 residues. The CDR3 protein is CASPRAFSSGANVLTF. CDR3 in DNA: TGTGCCAGCCCCAGGGCCTTTAGCTCTGGGGCCAACGTCCTGACTTTC. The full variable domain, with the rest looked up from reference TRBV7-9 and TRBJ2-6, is DTGVSQNPRHKITKRGQNVTFRCDPISEHNRLYWYRQTLGQGPEFLTYFQNEAQLEKSRLLSDRFSAERPKGSFSTLEIQRTEQGDSAMYLCASPRAFSSGANVLTFGAGSRLTVL.

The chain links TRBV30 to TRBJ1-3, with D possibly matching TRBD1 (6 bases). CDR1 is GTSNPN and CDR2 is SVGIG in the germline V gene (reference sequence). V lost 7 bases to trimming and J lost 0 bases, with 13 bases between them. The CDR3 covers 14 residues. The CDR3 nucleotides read TGTGCCTCCAACCCGACAGGCTCTGGAAACACCATATATTTT. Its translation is CASNPTGSGNTIYF.

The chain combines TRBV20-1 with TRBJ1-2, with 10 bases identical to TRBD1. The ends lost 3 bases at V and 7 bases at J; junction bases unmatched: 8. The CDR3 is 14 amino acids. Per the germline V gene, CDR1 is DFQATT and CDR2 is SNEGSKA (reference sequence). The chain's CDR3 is CSASSTGGESGYTF. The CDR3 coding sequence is TGCAGTGCTAGTTCGACAGGGGGCGAGAGTGGCTACACCTTC.

This chain's CDR3 is CAWSPRANYGYTF. CDR3 sequence (DNA): TGTGCCTGGAGTCCCAGGGCTAACTATGGCTACACCTTC. V gene TRBV30 combines with J gene TRBJ1-2; D might be TRBD1 (5 bases). V lost 2 bases and J 0 bases, leaving 7 bases between the germline ends. Germline V CDR1 and CDR2: GTSNPN, SVGIG (reference sequence). The CDR3 totals 13 residues.

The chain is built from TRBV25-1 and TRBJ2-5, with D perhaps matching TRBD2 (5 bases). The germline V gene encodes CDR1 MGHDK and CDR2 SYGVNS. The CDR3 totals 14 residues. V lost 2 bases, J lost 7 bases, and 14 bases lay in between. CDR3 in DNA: TGTGCCAGCAGTGAACCCGCGCAAAGCGGGACCCAGTACTTC. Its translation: CASSEPAQSGTQYF. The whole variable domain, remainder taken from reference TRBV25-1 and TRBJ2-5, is EADIYQTPRYLVIGTGKKITLECSQTMGHDKMYWYQQDPGMELHLIHYSYGVNSTEKGDLSSESTVSRIRTEHFPLTLESARPSHTSQYLCASSEPAQSGTQYFGPGTRLLVL.

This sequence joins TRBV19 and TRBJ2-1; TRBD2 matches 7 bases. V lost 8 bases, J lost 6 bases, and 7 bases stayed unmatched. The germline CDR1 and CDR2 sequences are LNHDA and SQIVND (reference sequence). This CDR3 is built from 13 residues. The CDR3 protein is CASSRTRGNEQFF. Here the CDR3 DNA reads TGTGCCAGTTCAAGGACTAGGGGCAATGAGCAGTTCTTC.

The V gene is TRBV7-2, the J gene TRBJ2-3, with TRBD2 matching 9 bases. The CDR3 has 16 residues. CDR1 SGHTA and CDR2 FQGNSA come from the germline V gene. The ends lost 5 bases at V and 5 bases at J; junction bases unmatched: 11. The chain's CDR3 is CASSRQGTSTEDTQYF. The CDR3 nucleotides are TGTGCCAGCAGCCGGCAGGGGACTAGCACAGAAGATACGCAGTATTTT.

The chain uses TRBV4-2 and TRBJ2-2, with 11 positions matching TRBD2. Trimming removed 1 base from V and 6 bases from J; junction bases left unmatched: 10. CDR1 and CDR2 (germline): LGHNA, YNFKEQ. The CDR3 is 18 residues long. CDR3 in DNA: TGTGCCAGCAGCCAAGCATCGTCTAGCGGGGGGCTTGCCGGGGAGCTGTTTTTT. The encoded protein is CASSQASSSGGLAGELFF.

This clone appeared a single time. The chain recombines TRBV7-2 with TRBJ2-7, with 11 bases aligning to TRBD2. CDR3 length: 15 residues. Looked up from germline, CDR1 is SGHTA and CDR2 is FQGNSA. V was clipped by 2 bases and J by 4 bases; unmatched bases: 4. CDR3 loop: CASSLRTSGSYEQYF. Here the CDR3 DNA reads TGTGCCAGCAGCTTAAGAACTAGCGGGAGTTACGAGCAGTACTTC. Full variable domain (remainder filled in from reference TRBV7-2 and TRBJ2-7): GAGVSQSPSNKVTEKGKDVELRCDPISGHTALYWYRQSLGQGLEFLIYFQGNSAPDKSGLPSDRFSAERTGGSVSTLTIQRTQQEDSAVYLCASSLRTSGSYEQYFGPGTRLTVT.

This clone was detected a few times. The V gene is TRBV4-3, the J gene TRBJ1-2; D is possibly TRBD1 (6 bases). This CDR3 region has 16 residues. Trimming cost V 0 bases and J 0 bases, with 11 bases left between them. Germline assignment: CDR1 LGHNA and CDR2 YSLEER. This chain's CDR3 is CASSQDQGSANYGYTF. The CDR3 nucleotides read TGCGCCAGCAGCCAAGACCAGGGGAGCGCTAACTATGGCTACACCTTC.

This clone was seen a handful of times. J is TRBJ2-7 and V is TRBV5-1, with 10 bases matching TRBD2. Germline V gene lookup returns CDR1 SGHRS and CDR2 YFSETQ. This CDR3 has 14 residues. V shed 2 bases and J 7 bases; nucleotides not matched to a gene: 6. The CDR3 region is CASSLSSGGREQYF. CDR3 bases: TGCGCCAGCAGCTTATCTAGCGGGGGTCGTGAGCAGTACTTC. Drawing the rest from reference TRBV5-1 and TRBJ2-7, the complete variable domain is KAGVTQTPRYLIKTRGQQVTLSCSPISGHRSVSWYQQTPGQGLQFLFEYFSETQRNKGNFPGRFSGRQFSNSRSEMNVSTLELGDSALYLCASSLSSGGREQYFGPGTRLTVT.

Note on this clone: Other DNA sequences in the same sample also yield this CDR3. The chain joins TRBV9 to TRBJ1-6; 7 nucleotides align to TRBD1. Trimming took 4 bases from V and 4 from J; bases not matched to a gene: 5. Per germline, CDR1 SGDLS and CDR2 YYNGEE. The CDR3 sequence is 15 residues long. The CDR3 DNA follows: TGTGCCAGCAGCTCCGGGGACAGTTATAATTCACCCCTCCACTTT. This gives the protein CASSSGDSYNSPLHF.

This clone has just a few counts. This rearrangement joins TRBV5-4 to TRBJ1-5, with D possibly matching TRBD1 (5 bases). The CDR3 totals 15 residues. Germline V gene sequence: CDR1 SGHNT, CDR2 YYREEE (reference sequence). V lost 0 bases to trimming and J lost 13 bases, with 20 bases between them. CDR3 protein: CASSLGGVSIQGQHF. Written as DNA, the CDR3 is TGTGCCAGCAGCTTGGGTGGGGTGTCGATCCAGGGACAGCATTTT.

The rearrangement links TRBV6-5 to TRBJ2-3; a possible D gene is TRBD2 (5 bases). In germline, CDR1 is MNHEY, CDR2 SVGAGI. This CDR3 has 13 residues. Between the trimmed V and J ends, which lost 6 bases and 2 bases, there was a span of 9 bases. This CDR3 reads CASRTGNTDTQYF. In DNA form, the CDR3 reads TGTGCCAGCAGAACCGGGAACACAGATACGCAGTATTTT.

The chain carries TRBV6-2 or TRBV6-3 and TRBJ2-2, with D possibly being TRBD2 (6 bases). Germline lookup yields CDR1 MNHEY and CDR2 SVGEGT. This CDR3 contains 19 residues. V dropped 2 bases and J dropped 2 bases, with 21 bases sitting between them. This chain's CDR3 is CASSYVEGMGGLNTGELFF. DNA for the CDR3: TGTGCCAGCAGTTACGTGGAGGGAATGGGGGGATTAAACACCGGGGAGCTGTTTTTT.

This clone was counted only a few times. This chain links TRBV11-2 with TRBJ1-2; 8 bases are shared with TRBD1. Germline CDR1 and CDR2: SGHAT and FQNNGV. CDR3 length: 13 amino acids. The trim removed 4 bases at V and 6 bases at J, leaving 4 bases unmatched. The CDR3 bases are TGTGCCAGCAGCTGGGACAGGCAGGATGGCTACACCTTC. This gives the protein CASSWDRQDGYTF.

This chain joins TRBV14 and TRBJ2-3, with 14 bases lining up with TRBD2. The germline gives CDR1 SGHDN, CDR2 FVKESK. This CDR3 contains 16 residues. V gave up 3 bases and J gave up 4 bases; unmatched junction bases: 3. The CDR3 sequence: CASSHLTSGGADTQYF. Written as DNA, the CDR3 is TGTGCCAGCAGCCATCTGACTAGCGGGGGGGCAGATACGCAGTATTTT.

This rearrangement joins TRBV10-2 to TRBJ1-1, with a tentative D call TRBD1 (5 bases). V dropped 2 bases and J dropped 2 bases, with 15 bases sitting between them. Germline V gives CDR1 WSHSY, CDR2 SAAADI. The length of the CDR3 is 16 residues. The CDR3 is CASSETDNRKNTEAFF. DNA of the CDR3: TGCGCCAGCAGTGAGACGGACAACAGGAAAAACACTGAAGCTTTCTTT.

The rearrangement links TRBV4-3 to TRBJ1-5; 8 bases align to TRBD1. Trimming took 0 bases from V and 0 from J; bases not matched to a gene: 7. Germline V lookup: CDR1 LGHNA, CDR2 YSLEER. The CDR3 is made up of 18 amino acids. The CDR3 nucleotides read TGCGCCAGCAGCCAAGATACCGCAGGGGGCTTTAGCAATCAGCCCCAGCATTTT. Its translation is CASSQDTAGGFSNQPQHF.

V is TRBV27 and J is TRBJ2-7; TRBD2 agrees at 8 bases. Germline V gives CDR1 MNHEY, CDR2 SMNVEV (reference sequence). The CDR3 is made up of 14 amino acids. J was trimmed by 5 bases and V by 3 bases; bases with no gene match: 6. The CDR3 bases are TGTGCCAGCAGTTTTGCAGCGGGAGCCGACGAGCAGTACTTC. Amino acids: CASSFAAGADEQYF.